This T cell receptor (beta chain) emerged from a study of blood T cells in healthy people across ages. It was with a sample-barcoded 5' primer and a J-beta primer mix that a second PCR of roughly 6 to 12 cycles was run. Using its own MiXCR run on the 5' RACE reads, TCRdb lists one record per CDR3 protein. The sample lists about 1.4 million distinct CDR3 sequences, approximately 59% occurring once. V trimming: 4 bases; J trimming: 2 bases; junction bases outside the gene matches: 8. Germline loops: CDR1 LGHDT, CDR2 YNNKEL (reference sequence). CDR3 length equals 15 residues. The sequencing input was blood. The receptor comes from a man between 18 and 35 years old in good health. This sequence joins TRBV3-1 and TRBJ2-7; 7 bases agree with TRBD2. CDR3 nucleotides: TGTGCCAGCAGCCCTAAGGAGGGACTACCCTACGAGCAGTACTTC. Translating gives CASSPKEGLPYEQYF.